This entry concerns a single T cell receptor beta chain. Its specific antigen is unknown. Base qualities were left out, and no much larger clone turns up one base away. The time point label here, explained by the study, means: persistent/refractory GD, antithyroid drugs over 5 years with positive TRAb. For both TCR sequencing and RNA sequencing, RNA was extracted from PBMCs in TRIzol. The diagnosis of Graves' disease was made according to American Thyroid Association guidelines. Patients were recruited from an endocrinology department in Xi'an, China. From each patient, around 9.3 milliliters of peripheral blood was collected into an EDTA anticoagulant tube. PBMCs were isolated by Ficoll Paque Plus density gradient separation without further T cell sorting. An Agilent 2100 Bioanalyzer and agarose gel were used to assess RNA quality, and a NanoDrop 2000 was used to measure RNA concentration. Library generation was performed with multiplex PCR. Sequencing was carried out with an Illumina HiSeq 4000. CDR3 regions were amplified by Arm-PCR with iRepertoire HTBI primers to construct TCR beta libraries. Gel purification was performed on PCR products prior to sequencing. The original pipeline was this. Gene usage analysis of CDR3 amino acid clonotypes relied on the roughly 60 TRBV and over 13 TRBJ segments identified across samples. COPE and FqMerger were used to merge the filtered high-quality paired reads into contigs. BLAST was used to align contigs to the IMGT TRBV, TRBD and TRBJ reference genes, and CDR3 was defined following IMGT. Highly expanded clones were defined as clonotypes with a frequency above 0.1%. Shannon entropy served as the measure of repertoire diversity, while the Gini coefficient captured V-J evenness. A clonotype was considered public if more than one individual shared it. TCRdb handled the public reads itself, with Q25 trimming in fastp and clone calling in MiXCR, and kept productive beta chains. Rows with one shared CDR3 protein collapse into an entry with the most common genes and DNA. The V and J calls reflect TCRdb's pipeline rather than the authors' work. The sample table lists some 470,000 distinct CDR3 sequences, around a fifth of them with a count of one. Of the sample, more than 6% falls within the top ten clones.

The CDR3 numbers 13 residues from cysteine through phenylalanine. Solely the CDR3 DNA is kept, with 39 bases framed from the first base. CDR1 SEHNR and CDR2 FQNEAQ were looked up in the germline V gene (reference sequence). The trim is 5 bases for V and 13 bases for J, with a gap of 18 bases between the germline ends. This sample was taken from a study of regulatory T cells in long-lasting Graves disease (dated by TCRdb to 2020 to 2023). Study-wide context: Persistent Graves' disease was defined as persistently positive TSH receptor autoantibodies together with antithyroid drug treatment for over 5 years. Patients with persistent Graves' disease were compared with patients with newly diagnosed Graves' disease using TCR sequencing and RNA sequencing of peripheral blood. The study was registered as a clinical trial and conducted in China. A total of 33 samples were covered by TCR sequencing, comprising around 13 persistent and around 20 newly diagnosed Graves' disease patients. Persistent Graves' disease patients in the clinical cohort had taken antithyroid drugs for roughly ten years on average.

Results the study describes overall, beyond this receptor: Because the primary lesion, thyroid tissue, could not be accessed, the study looked at peripheral blood alone. Sequencing and analysis were limited to the TCR beta chain. Persistent disease showed preferential use of TRBV28, TRBJ1-2 and TRBJ2-5, whereas newly diagnosed disease favored TRBV20-1 and TRBJ2-1. The small sample size was acknowledged by the authors as a limitation that may reduce accuracy. Lower TCR Shannon entropy and fewer highly expanded clones were observed in persistent Graves' disease patients than in newly diagnosed patients, which suggested clonal expansion. More public clonotypes were shared among persistent patients (over 2,500) than among newly diagnosed patients (roughly 960).

The rearrangement joined TRBV7-9 to TRBJ2-1; matching of 5 bases hints at TRBD2 as the D gene. This material consisted of peripheral blood mononuclear cells (PBMCs), taken when the disease was refractory, from a patient treated with antithyroid drugs. This receptor was taken from a female donor with Graves disease. In nucleotide form, the sequence is TGTGCCAGCAGCGACTCCGGAGGCTATCTACAGTTCTTC. This translates into CASSDSGGYLQFF. The entire variable domain, with the stretches around the CDR3 drawn from the reference TRBV7-9 and TRBJ2-1 proteins, is DTGVSQNPRHKITKRGQNVTFRCDPISEHNRLYWYRQTLGQGPEFLTYFQNEAQLEKSRLLSDRFSAERPKGSFSTLEIQRTEQGDSAMYLCASSDSGGYLQFFGPGTRLTVL.